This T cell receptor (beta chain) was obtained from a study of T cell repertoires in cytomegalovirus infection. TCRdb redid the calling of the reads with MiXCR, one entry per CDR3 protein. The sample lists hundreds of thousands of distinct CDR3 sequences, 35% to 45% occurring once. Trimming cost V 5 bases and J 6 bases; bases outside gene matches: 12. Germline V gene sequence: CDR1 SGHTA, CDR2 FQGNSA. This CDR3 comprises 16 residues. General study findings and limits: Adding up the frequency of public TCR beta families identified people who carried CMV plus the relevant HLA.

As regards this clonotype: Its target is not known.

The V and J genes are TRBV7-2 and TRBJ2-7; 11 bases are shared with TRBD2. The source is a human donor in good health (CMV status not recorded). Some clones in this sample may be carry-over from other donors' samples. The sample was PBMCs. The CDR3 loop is CASSRTLAGDLAEQYF. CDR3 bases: TGTGCCAGCAGCAGAACACTAGCGGGAGACCTGGCCGAGCAGTACTTC. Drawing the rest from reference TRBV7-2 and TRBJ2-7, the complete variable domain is GAGVSQSPSNKVTEKGKDVELRCDPISGHTALYWYRQSLGQGLEFLIYFQGNSAPDKSGLPSDRFSAERTGGSVSTLTIQRTQQEDSAVYLCASSRTLAGDLAEQYFGPGTRLTVT.